This T cell receptor beta chain was observed in a study of T cell repertoires in cytomegalovirus infection. Study conclusions and caveats: Clonotypes of TCR beta that were HLA-C-restricted and CMV-specific dominated the ex vivo response. Adding up the frequency of public TCR beta families identified people who carried CMV plus the relevant HLA.

This clonotype was observed a few times. Antigen: not known. The CDR3 loop spans 16 amino acids. V dropped 4 bases and J dropped 4 bases, with 17 bases sitting between them. The germline gives CDR1 SGHVS, CDR2 FNYEAQ. TCRdb reanalysed the reads using MiXCR and keeps one entry per CDR3 protein. The sample lists about 920,000 distinct CDR3 sequences; 31% were seen once. The specimen was cultured CD8+ T cells from PBMCs, collected from culture after CMV antigen stimulation. The TCR was taken from a human donor in good health (CMV status not recorded). Some clones in this sample may be carry-over from other donors' samples. The rearrangement links TRBV7-6 to TRBJ2-1, with D perhaps given as TRBD1 or TRBD2 (5 bases each). This CDR3 is CASSWIGTQMYNEQFF. CDR3 sequence (DNA): TGTGCCAGCAGCTGGATCGGGACGCAAATGTACAATGAGCAGTTCTTC. Full variable domain (missing parts from reference TRBV7-6 and TRBJ2-1): GAGVSQSPRYKVTKRGQDVALRCDPISGHVSLYWYRQALGQGPEFLTYFNYEAQQDKSGLPNDRFSAERPEGSISTLTIQRTEQRDSAMYRCASSWIGTQMYNEQFFGPGTRLTVL.